This entry lists 14 T cell receptor beta chains sequenced from one sample in a study of T cells in Graves' hyperthyroidism and ophthalmopathy (dated by TCRdb to between 2018 and 2021). Library prep was done by multiplex PCR. Sequencing used an Illumina HiSeq 2000. The TCR beta CDR3 regions were amplified from the RNA transcripts. A first-round RT-PCR of the TCR CDR3 used the HTBI primer set with the Qiagen OneStep RT-PCR kit. TCRdb's own reprocessing of the public reads used fastp at Q25 and MiXCR and kept productive beta chains. For every CDR3 protein sequence, its rows merge into one entry that carries the most common genes and DNA. This sample comprises about 400,000 distinct CDR3 sequences, more than 14% of them detected only once. Together, the top ten hold around 20% of the sample. What was sequenced was blood. The receptor source for this set is a woman in her 30s with Graves' ophthalmopathy.

V is TRBV20-1 and J is TRBJ2-6; TRBD1 aligns across 7 bases. The CDR3 extends over 17 amino acids. Germline V CDR1 and CDR2: DFQATT, SNEGSKA (reference sequence). The V segment lost 5 bases and the J segment 1 base; nucleotides outside the gene matches: 11. CDR3 loop: CSASNQRGRSGANVLTF. CDR3 DNA: TGCAGTGCTTCTAATCAAAGGGGGCGTTCTGGGGCCAACGTCCTGACTTTC.

The V call is TRBV27, the J call TRBJ2-7, with a possible D match to TRBD2 (5 bases). The V and J ends lost 7 bases and 3 bases respectively, with 16 bases between them. The CDR3 runs 14 residues. Germline V CDR1 and CDR2: MNHEY, SMNVEV (reference sequence). CDR3 nucleotides: TGTGCCAGCAACCGACGGGGTGTCGGCTACGAGCAGTACTTC. Protein: CASNRRGVGYEQYF.

The V call is TRBV19, the J call TRBJ1-1; tentatively, D is TRBD1 (6 bases). Looked up from germline, CDR1 is LNHDA and CDR2 is SQIVND (reference sequence). V was cut by 6 bases and J by 4 bases, with 15 bases left in between. The CDR3 totals 14 residues. The CDR3 nucleotides read TGTGCCAGTAGCGGACAGTTGTTTGGCACTGAAGCTTTCTTT. As protein: CASSGQLFGTEAFF.

This clonotype was counted ten times or more. The chain has TRBV20-1 and TRBJ2-7; 7 positions match TRBD2. V was clipped by 3 bases and J by 3 bases; unmatched bases: 8. CDR1 and CDR2 (germline): DFQATT, SNEGSKA (reference sequence). This CDR3 comprises 14 residues. CDR3 in DNA: TGCAGTGCTAGCGCGGGGGACTTTAACTACGAGCAGTACTTC. This codes for CSASAGDFNYEQYF.

There are a few counts of this clonotype. This sequence joins TRBV27 and TRBJ1-3, with 7 bases that match TRBD1. V shed 3 bases and J 2 bases; nucleotides not matched to a gene: 4. CDR3 length: 15 residues. Germline CDR1 and CDR2: MNHEY and SMNVEV (reference sequence). In nucleotides, the CDR3 is TGTGCCAGCAGTTTGACAGGGCAAACTGGAAACACCATATATTTT. This encodes CASSLTGQTGNTIYF.

The sample holds many counts of this clonotype. This chain links TRBV2 with TRBJ2-3; D uncertain. The CDR3 contains 10 residues. Trimming removed 6 bases at V and 5 bases at J, with 3 bases between. The germline CDR1 and CDR2 sequences are SNHLY and FYNNEI. The CDR3 coding sequence is TGTGCCAGCAGGAGAGATACGCAGTATTTT. Translating gives CASRRDTQYF.

Worth noting for this clonotype: An end of the junction differs from the germline gene, which may be a read error. The chain employs TRBV3-1 and TRBJ1-2; TRBD1 might be the D (5 bases). Germline values: CDR1 LGHDT, CDR2 YNNKEL (reference sequence). There are 15 residues in the CDR3. The CDR3, as DNA: TGTCCCAGCAGCCAAGGGGTAGGGACCAACTATGCCTACACCTTC. This codes for CPSSQGVGTNYAYTF.

This clonotype came up many times. The rearrangement uses TRBV11-3 and TRBJ2-1; D is undetermined. Trimming stripped 5 bases from V and 7 bases from J, with 18 bases between. Per the germline V gene, CDR1 is SGHNT and CDR2 is YENEEA. The CDR3 runs 15 residues. CDR3 DNA sequence: TGTGCCAGCAGCAGTGTATGGTCACTGCTAAATGAGCAGTTCTTC. It codes for CASSSVWSLLNEQFF.

This clonotype was observed at least ten times. J is TRBJ1-6 and V is TRBV20-1, with D possibly matching TRBD1 (6 bases). The CDR3 consists of 15 residues. V gave up 3 bases and J gave up 8 bases, with 17 bases separating them. Germline assignment: CDR1 DFQATT and CDR2 SNEGSKA (reference sequence). CDR3 sequence: CSASRDINPDSPLHF. CDR3 DNA: TGCAGTGCTAGCCGGGACATCAATCCGGATTCACCCCTCCACTTT.

This clonotype was observed a handful of times. The chain carries TRBV7-9 and TRBJ2-2, with TRBD2 as a possible D gene (5 bases). From germline, CDR1 is SEHNR and CDR2 FQNEAQ (reference sequence). Trimming cost V 0 bases and J 3 bases, with 8 bases left between them. CDR3 length: 15 residues. In DNA, the CDR3 is TGTGCCAGCAGCTTAGCTTCTAGCTACACCGGGGAGCTGTTTTTT. Its protein product is CASSLASSYTGELFF.

This clonotype was counted at least ten times. This chain joins TRBV11-1 and TRBJ2-1, with a tentative D call TRBD2 (6 bases). The CDR3 spans 17 residues. Germline V CDR1 and CDR2: SGHAT, FQDESV (reference sequence). Deletions cut 1 base from V and 2 bases from J, with 15 bases between. The chain's CDR3 is CASSLVVGGRTYNEQFF. CDR3 DNA sequence: TGTGCCAGCAGCTTAGTCGTGGGGGGTCGAACCTACAATGAGCAGTTCTTC.

The table lists this clonotype with a few counts. V usage is TRBV6-1 and J usage is TRBJ1-2; 8 positions match TRBD1. V lost 5 bases and J lost 6; bases outside the gene matches: 8. The germline V gene encodes CDR1 MNHNS and CDR2 SASEGT. CDR3 size: 14 residues. The CDR3 DNA reads TGTGCCAGCAGTCCGGGACAGGCTCTTCATGGCTACACCTTC. Its translation: CASSPGQALHGYTF.

This clonotype was observed at least ten times. The chain employs TRBV30 and TRBJ1-4; TRBD1 agrees at 9 bases. The V gene end was trimmed by 5 bases and the J gene end by 7 bases; junction bases not matched to a gene: 5. Germline V gives CDR1 GTSNPN, CDR2 SVGIG (reference sequence). This CDR3 has 13 residues. The CDR3: CAWAQGAGEKLFF. CDR3 coding DNA: TGTGCCTGGGCACAGGGGGCGGGTGAAAAACTGTTTTTT.

The table lists this clonotype with many counts. The genes are TRBV30 and TRBJ2-3; unclear D gene. From germline, CDR1 is GTSNPN and CDR2 SVGIG (reference sequence). Trimming left V 3 bases short and J 5 bases short, with 15 bases between. The CDR3 spans 14 residues. The CDR3 DNA is TGTGCCTGGAGACGTATCCACGAAATAGATACGCAGTATTTT. Its protein is CAWRRIHEIDTQYF.